The next 4 T cell receptor beta chains were all read from a single sample in a study of cytomegalovirus exposure and HLA in healthy donors. PCR involved 60 Vbeta and 13 Jbeta primers. The protocol was immunoSEQ multiplex PCR, while the TCRdb copy is restricted to in-frame clones and leaves out a portion. Altogether fewer than 150,000 clones are present, roughly three quarters being singletons, with the ten largest covering roughly 4%. The sample was PBMCs. All receptors derive from a man aged 18 to 29 in good health and CMV-seronegative.

The chain has TRBV5-1 and TRBJ2-3; 7 positions agree with TRBD1. The CDR3 extends over 14 amino acids. Germline values: CDR1 SGHRS, CDR2 YFSETQ. Losses at the gene ends were 5 bases for V and 1 base for J; bases not matched to a gene: 4. CDR3 sequence (DNA): TGCGCCAGCAGGACAGGGTACGGCACAGATACGCAGTATTTT. This sequence encodes CASRTGYGTDTQYF.

The chain joins TRBV29-1 to TRBJ2-3; 8 nucleotides align to TRBD1. The CDR3 consists of 15 residues. V shed 4 bases and J 5 bases; nucleotides not matched to a gene: 11. CDR1 and CDR2 (germline): SQVTM, ANQGSEA. DNA of the CDR3: TGCAGCGTTGCACTACTTGACAGGGGCGTAGATACGCAGTATTTT. It yields the protein CSVALLDRGVDTQYF.

This chain joins TRBV6-5 and TRBJ1-1; D call uncertain. The CDR3 runs to 15 residues. Between the trimmed V and J ends, which lost 2 bases and 2 bases, there was a span of 12 bases. The V gene's germline CDR1 is MNHEY and CDR2 SVGAGI. The CDR3 region is CASSYARGPNTEAFF. DNA for the CDR3: TGTGCCAGCAGTTACGCCCGAGGGCCCAACACTGAAGCTTTCTTT.

The chain is built from TRBV7-3 and TRBJ1-5; 7 nucleotides line up with TRBD1. CDR3 length equals 15 residues. V lost 2 bases, J lost 6 bases, and 7 bases stayed unmatched. The germline V gene has CDR1 SGHTA and CDR2 FQGTGA. The DNA of the CDR3 is TGTGCCAGCAGCTTAGCGACAGGGTTAGGTCAGCCCCAGCATTTT. Its protein product is CASSLATGLGQPQHF. Looking up the rest from reference TRBV7-3 and TRBJ1-5 gives the full variable domain: GAGVSQTPSNKVTEKGKYVELRCDPISGHTALYWYRQSLGQGPEFLIYFQGTGAADDSGLPNDRFFAVRPEGSVSTLKIQRTERGDSAVYLCASSLATGLGQPQHFGDGTRLSIL.